The 30 T cell receptor beta chains listed next were all sequenced from one sample in a study of CD8 T cells in Susac syndrome. RNA amounts of roughly 0.5 to 1 ug underwent reverse transcription with random hexamers. TCRdb fed the immunoSEQ multiplex PCR reads into MiXCR, producing one record per CDR3 protein. This table holds 210,000 or so distinct CDR3 sequences, around 93% found once. Material for sequencing was CD4+ T cells from PBMCs. These receptors all stem from a human donor with Susac syndrome.

The chain employs TRBV6-2 or TRBV6-3 and TRBJ2-3; TRBD2 aligns across 11 bases. The CDR3 length is 15 residues. CDR1 and CDR2 (germline): MNHEY, SVGEGT. V trimming: 6 bases; J trimming: 2 bases; junction bases outside the gene matches: 4. The CDR3 loop reads CASRLAGDLTDTQYF. Here the CDR3 DNA reads TGTGCCAGCAGACTAGCGGGGGACCTCACAGATACGCAGTATTTT.

The chain has TRBV2 and TRBJ1-2; D is undetermined. The CDR3 extends over 13 amino acids. V lost 7 bases and J 4 bases, leaving 13 bases between the germline ends. Looked up from germline, CDR1 is SNHLY and CDR2 is FYNNEI. The CDR3 loop is CASTKGRSYGYTF. The DNA of the CDR3 is TGTGCCAGCACCAAGGGCCGTTCCTATGGCTACACCTTC.

This chain links TRBV5-1 with TRBJ1-1, with D tentatively TRBD1 (6 bases). Trimming pared 4 bases from V and 6 bases from J, leaving 10 bases between. Per the germline V gene, CDR1 is SGHRS and CDR2 is YFSETQ. The CDR3 sequence is 12 residues long. The CDR3 spells CASSRTGSEAFF. The DNA of the CDR3 is TGCGCCAGCAGCCGTACAGGGTCTGAAGCTTTCTTT.

The chain has TRBV20-1 and TRBJ1-6; D not resolved. Germline V gene data show CDR1 as DFQATT and CDR2 as SNEGSKA (reference sequence). V shed 4 bases and J shed 7 bases, with 11 bases lying between them. The CDR3 loop spans 13 amino acids. CDR3 in DNA: TGCAGTGCTATATGGTCTGGAAATTCACCCCTCCACTTT. Its protein is CSAIWSGNSPLHF.

The chain combines TRBV4-2 with TRBJ2-7; D is uncertain. The CDR3 sequence is 15 residues long. V lost 3 bases to trimming and J lost 4 bases, with 16 bases between them. Germline V gene sequence: CDR1 LGHNA, CDR2 YNFKEQ. The CDR3 DNA follows: TGTGCCAGCAGCCAGGCAGGAGCCGAGGCTTACGAGCAGTACTTC. Protein sequence: CASSQAGAEAYEQYF.

The V and J genes are TRBV5-1 and TRBJ2-7; TRBD2 is a possible D gene (6 bases). CDR3 size: 15 residues. V was clipped by 4 bases and J by 4 bases, with 18 bases between them. Germline V gives CDR1 SGHRS, CDR2 YFSETQ. The DNA of the CDR3 is TGCGCCAGCAGCGCGGGACCGACCGCACTTTACGAGCAGTACTTC. It is translated as CASSAGPTALYEQYF.

J is TRBJ2-1 and V is TRBV28; 7 nucleotides align to TRBD1. This CDR3 is 16 amino acids long. V dropped 4 bases and J dropped 4; count of bases not matched to a gene: 10. CDR1 and CDR2 from the germline V gene are MDHEN and SYDVKM. The CDR3 region is CASSSNRGPTYNEQFF. The DNA for the CDR3 is TGTGCCAGCAGTTCAAACAGGGGTCCAACATACAATGAGCAGTTCTTC.

The V and J genes are TRBV3-1 and TRBJ1-2; D is uncertain. The CDR3 has 12 residues. CDR1 and CDR2 (germline): LGHDT, YNNKEL (reference sequence). With 8 bases removed from V and 6 bases from J, the gap between germline ends came to 13 bases. CDR3 in DNA: TGTGCCAGCGCCCCCGGTCCCAATGGCTACACCTTC. This codes for CASAPGPNGYTF.

The rearrangement joins TRBV9 to TRBJ2-3; D might be TRBD1 (5 bases). Germline V lookup: CDR1 SGDLS, CDR2 YYNGEE. Trimming cost V 1 base and J 1 base, with 13 bases left between them. The CDR3 sequence is 16 residues long. DNA for the CDR3: TGTGCCAGCAGCGTAATAGTAGGGGAAGGCACAGATACGCAGTATTTT. Translating it yields CASSVIVGEGTDTQYF.

The chain couples TRBV18 to TRBJ1-4; maybe TRBD1 (5 bases). Trimming removed 3 bases from V and 6 bases from J, with 14 bases in between. The CDR3 runs 15 residues. The germline CDR1 and CDR2 sequences are KGHSH and LQKENI. The CDR3 nucleotides read TGTGCCAGCTCACCTCAATCAGGGCGGGATGAAAAACTGTTTTTT. Residues: CASSPQSGRDEKLFF.

V is TRBV28 and J is TRBJ1-1; 9 bases match TRBD1. V lost 6 bases, J lost 1 base, and 9 bases stayed unmatched. This CDR3 has 16 residues. Per the germline V gene, CDR1 is MDHEN and CDR2 is SYDVKM. Here the CDR3 reads CASSRDRVGGNTEAFF. DNA of the CDR3: TGTGCCAGCAGCCGGGACAGGGTAGGGGGGAACACTGAAGCTTTCTTT.

CDR3 nucleotides: TGTGCCAGCGGATACGGGAATAGGGACCTGAACACCGGGGAGCTGTTTTTT. It specifies CASGYGNRDLNTGELFF. V usage is TRBV6-2 or TRBV6-3 and J usage is TRBJ2-2; either TRBD1 or TRBD2 may supply D (5 bases each). There are 17 residues in the CDR3. In germline, CDR1 is MNHEY, CDR2 SVGEGT. V gave up 8 bases and J gave up 1 base, with 20 bases separating them.

The chain uses TRBV14 and TRBJ1-1; D unclear. V lost 6 bases and J lost 5, with 13 bases in between. Germline V CDR1 and CDR2: SGHDN, FVKESK. The CDR3 loop spans 13 amino acids. The CDR3 nucleotides are TGTGCCAGCAGACCCAACGGAGGGACTGAAGCTTTCTTT. This codes for CASRPNGGTEAFF.

The gene calls are TRBV7-9 and TRBJ2-5; 13 positions agree with TRBD2. This CDR3 is built from 16 residues. Germline CDR1 SEHNR, CDR2 FQNEAQ (reference sequence). Trimming cost V 1 base and J 5 bases; bases outside gene matches: 4. The CDR3 DNA reads TGTGCCAGCAGCTTAGGGACTAGCGGGGGCCGGGAGACCCAGTACTTC. This codes for CASSLGTSGGRETQYF. Looking up the rest from reference TRBV7-9 and TRBJ2-5 gives the full variable domain: DTGVSQNPRHKITKRGQNVTFRCDPISEHNRLYWYRQTLGQGPEFLTYFQNEAQLEKSRLLSDRFSAERPKGSFSTLEIQRTEQGDSAMYLCASSLGTSGGRETQYFGPGTRLLVL.

This chain joins TRBV20-1 and TRBJ2-7; D not resolved. The length of the CDR3 is 12 residues. Germline-derived CDR1 and CDR2 are DFQATT and SNEGSKA (reference sequence). Trimming stripped 3 bases from V and 5 bases from J, with 11 bases between. Written as DNA, the CDR3 is TGCAGTGCTAGTGTGGGTAGACACGAGCAGTACTTC. Its protein product is CSASVGRHEQYF.

J is TRBJ2-2 and V is TRBV4-3, with TRBD2 matching 13 bases. V gave up 4 bases and J gave up 2 bases; unmatched junction bases: 7. CDR1 and CDR2 from the germline V gene are LGHNA and YSLEER. The CDR3 totals 18 residues. The DNA for the CDR3 is TGCGCCAGCAGCCGGTCGACTAGCGGGGGGATTAACACCGGGGAGCTGTTTTTT. Protein: CASSRSTSGGINTGELFF.

V usage is TRBV2 and J usage is TRBJ2-2; the match to TRBD1 covers 7 bases. This CDR3 comprises 14 residues. CDR1 and CDR2 (germline): SNHLY, FYNNEI. J gave up 2 bases and V 7 bases, and 4 bases lay outside the gene matches. The CDR3 protein is CASKRQGNTGELFF. The CDR3 region has the DNA TGTGCCAGCAAGAGACAGGGAAACACCGGGGAGCTGTTTTTT.

J is TRBJ2-3 and V is TRBV20-1; no clear D gene. This CDR3 comprises 12 residues. Germline loops: CDR1 DFQATT, CDR2 SNEGSKA (reference sequence). The V and J ends lost 6 bases and 2 bases respectively, with 9 bases between them. The CDR3 sequence: CSAPSVTDTQYF. CDR3 nucleotides: TGCAGTGCCCCGTCCGTCACAGATACGCAGTATTTT.

This chain uses TRBV29-1 with TRBJ2-7; 9 bases are shared with TRBD1. This CDR3 is built from 13 residues. The junction had 8 bases not matched to a gene; V was cut back by 4 bases and J by 7 bases. Germline loops: CDR1 SQVTM, CDR2 ANQGSEA. The CDR3 bases are TGCAGCGTTGGGGGACAGGGAACGAGAGAGCAGTACTTC. Amino acid sequence: CSVGGQGTREQYF.

The chain recombines TRBV3-1 with TRBJ1-1, with a weak D call TRBD1 (6 bases). CDR1 is LGHDT, CDR2 YNNKEL, per germline (reference sequence). The CDR3 contains 16 residues. V was pared by 1 base and J by 5 bases, with 17 bases between. CDR3 nucleotides: TGTGCCAGCAGCCAAGTGGGTGGGGGGGCAGCTACTGAAGCTTTCTTT. This encodes CASSQVGGGAATEAFF.

The chain joins TRBV3-1 to TRBJ2-1; 10 bases are shared with TRBD2. J was trimmed by 6 bases and V by 4 bases; bases with no gene match: 9. This CDR3 region has 16 residues. Germline loops: CDR1 LGHDT, CDR2 YNNKEL (reference sequence). CDR3 sequence (DNA): TGTGCCAGCAGCCCCGCAAGCGGGGGGGCCTTCAATGAGCAGTTCTTC. Translation gives CASSPASGGAFNEQFF.

The chain links TRBV4-3 to TRBJ1-2; D gene ambiguous. The CDR3 contains 16 residues. V was shortened by 0 bases and J by 2 bases, with 13 bases between the two germline ends. Per germline, CDR1 LGHNA and CDR2 YSLEER. The CDR3 loop reads CASSQDYGGRNYGYTF. DNA for the CDR3: TGCGCCAGCAGCCAAGATTACGGAGGGCGAAACTATGGCTACACCTTC.

The rearrangement joins TRBV15 to TRBJ1-4; D is unclear. The germline gives CDR1 LNHNV, CDR2 YYDKDF (reference sequence). The CDR3 consists of 15 residues. V was cut by 0 bases and J by 4 bases, with 9 bases left in between. The CDR3 here is CATSRDGEFNEKLFF. The CDR3 DNA reads as TGTGCCACCAGCAGAGATGGCGAATTTAATGAAAAACTGTTTTTT.

The chain recombines TRBV3-1 with TRBJ1-2; D remains ambiguous. This CDR3 is built from 16 residues. Germline-derived CDR1 and CDR2 are LGHDT and YNNKEL (reference sequence). The V end was cut by 1 base, the J end by 6 bases, with 18 bases between. CDR3 nucleotide sequence: TGTGCCAGCAGCCAAGGATTTGAGGGAGGGTATGATGGCTACACCTTC. This translates into CASSQGFEGGYDGYTF.

The chain has TRBV4-3 and TRBJ1-4; TRBD1 is a possible D gene (6 bases). V was pared by 1 base and J by 4 bases, with 13 bases between. In germline, CDR1 is LGHNA, CDR2 YSLEER. The CDR3 runs to 16 residues. The CDR3 DNA sequence: TGCGCCAGCAGCCAAGGGGGGGCGCGAAATAATGAAAAACTGTTTTTT. Protein sequence: CASSQGGARNNEKLFF.

CDR3 nucleotide sequence: TGCAGCGTTGGGGGGGCAGGGACGGGCTATGGCTACACCTTC. It is translated as CSVGGAGTGYGYTF. J is TRBJ1-2 and V is TRBV29-1; TRBD1 is a possible D gene (6 bases). With 4 bases removed from V and 4 bases from J, the gap between germline ends came to 16 bases. The CDR3 has 14 amino acids. CDR1 is SQVTM, CDR2 ANQGSEA, per germline.

V gene TRBV7-2 combines with J gene TRBJ2-1; no clear D gene. CDR1 is SGHTA and CDR2 is FQGNSA in the germline V gene. With 0 bases removed from V and 7 bases from J, the gap between germline ends came to 10 bases. This CDR3 is built from 14 residues. CDR3 sequence reads: CASSLATPRNEQFF. The CDR3 DNA follows: TGTGCCAGCAGCTTAGCTACTCCAAGGAATGAGCAGTTCTTC. Filled out from reference TRBV7-2 and TRBJ2-1, the complete variable domain reads GAGVSQSPSNKVTEKGKDVELRCDPISGHTALYWYRQSLGQGLEFLIYFQGNSAPDKSGLPSDRFSAERTGGSVSTLTIQRTQQEDSAVYLCASSLATPRNEQFFGPGTRLTVL.

V usage is TRBV30 and J usage is TRBJ1-1; TRBD1 matches 7 bases. The CDR3 covers 16 residues. Germline loops: CDR1 GTSNPN, CDR2 SVGIG (reference sequence). The junction had 8 bases not matched to a gene; V was cut back by 0 bases and J by 1 base. CDR3: CAWSVEGAKGNTEAFF. DNA of the CDR3: TGTGCCTGGAGTGTTGAGGGGGCCAAAGGGAACACTGAAGCTTTCTTT.

The chain links TRBV19 to TRBJ1-1, with 7 bases matching TRBD1. CDR1 LNHDA and CDR2 SQIVND come from the germline V gene (reference sequence). Trimming at V came to 0 bases and at J to 4 bases, leaving 11 bases not matched to a gene. This CDR3 has 17 amino acids. The CDR3 spells CASSIEKGTERGTEAFF. The CDR3 DNA reads TGTGCCAGTAGTATAGAGAAGGGGACAGAGAGAGGCACTGAAGCTTTCTTT.

The gene calls are TRBV24-1 and TRBJ1-2; 8 bases fit TRBD1. J was trimmed by 8 bases and V by 2 bases; bases with no gene match: 6. Germline-derived CDR1 and CDR2 are KGHDR and SFDVKD. This CDR3 has 14 residues. The CDR3 spells CATSDSRTGGGYTF. CDR3 sequence (DNA): TGTGCCACCAGTGATTCCCGAACAGGGGGAGGCTACACCTTC.